This is a list of T cell receptor beta chains from one sample in a study of blood T cell repertoires in COVID-19. Sequenced by immunoSEQ multiplex PCR; TCRdb stores in-frame clones only, minus some. Of fewer than 200,000 clones listed, 80% to 90% are singletons. Sequences were obtained from PBMCs or T cells enriched from blood (not recorded which). Receptors were obtained from a man aged 45 to 65 who had recovered from COVID-19. The CDR3 runs from the conserved cysteine through the conserved F or W. A D gene is named only where the DNA matches it firmly.

v_gene	d_gene	j_gene	CDR3aa	CDR3nt
TRBV9	TRBD2	TRBJ2-3	CASSSWTSGDTQYF	TGTGCCAGCAGCTCCTGGACTAGCGGGGATACGCAGTATTTT
TRBV4-1	TRBD1	TRBJ1-1	CASSQDRQGARDTEAFF	TGCGCCAGCAGCCAAGATCGACAGGGGGCGAGAGATACTGAAGCTTTCTTT
TRBV6-5	NA	TRBJ1-6	CASRQSYNSPLHF	TGTGCCAGCAGACAGTCCTATAATTCACCCCTCCACTTT
TRBV5-1	TRBD1	TRBJ2-1	CASRWTGNNEQFF	TGCGCCAGCAGATGGACAGGGAACAATGAGCAGTTCTTC
TRBV2	NA	TRBJ1-2	CASTEGLKGYAYTF	TGTGCCAGCACCGAAGGACTTAAGGGCTATGCCTACACCTTC
TRBV2	TRBD1	TRBJ1-2	CASSVGLTGAVGYTF	TGTGCCAGCAGCGTGGGCCTAACAGGGGCCGTTGGCTACACCTTC
TRBV15	TRBD2	TRBJ2-1	CATSRDSERGSILNYNEQFF	TGTGCCACCAGCAGAGATAGCGAGCGGGGCTCTATACTTAACTACAATGAGCAGTTCTTC
TRBV7-2	NA	TRBJ2-1	CASSPNFRGEQFF	TGTGCCAGCAGCCCGAACTTCCGGGGAGAGCAGTTCTTC
TRBV11-3	NA	TRBJ2-7	CASSLGGPGNEQYF	TGTGCCAGCAGCTTAGGAGGGCCTGGCAACGAGCAGTACTTC
TRBV4-2	TRBD1	TRBJ2-3	CASSQDKGTGADTQYF	TGTGCCAGCAGCCAAGATAAGGGGACAGGGGCAGATACGCAGTATTTT